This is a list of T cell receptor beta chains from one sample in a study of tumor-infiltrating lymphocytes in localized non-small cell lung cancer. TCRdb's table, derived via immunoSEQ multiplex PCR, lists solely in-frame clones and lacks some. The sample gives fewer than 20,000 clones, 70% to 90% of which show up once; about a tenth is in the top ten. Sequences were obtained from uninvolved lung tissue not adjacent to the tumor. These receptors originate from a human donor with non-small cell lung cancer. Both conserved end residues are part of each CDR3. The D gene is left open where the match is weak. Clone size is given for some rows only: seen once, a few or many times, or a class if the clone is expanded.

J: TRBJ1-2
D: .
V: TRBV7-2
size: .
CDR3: CASSFSTRHGDGYTF
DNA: TGTGCCAGCAGCTTCTCGACAAGGCACGGCGATGGCTACACCTTC

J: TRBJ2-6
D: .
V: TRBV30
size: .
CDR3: CAGLAAGGGANVLTF
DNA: TGTGCCGGCCTCGCAGCGGGCGGTGGGGCCAACGTCCTGACTTTC

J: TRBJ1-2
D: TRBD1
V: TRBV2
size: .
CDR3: CASSVWTGPGGYTF
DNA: TGTGCCAGCAGCGTCTGGACAGGGCCGGGTGGCTACACCTTC

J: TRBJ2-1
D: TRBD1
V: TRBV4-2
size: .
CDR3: CASSQDPWGQGAGEQFF
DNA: TGTGCCAGCAGCCAAGATCCTTGGGGACAGGGGGCAGGTGAGCAGTTCTTC

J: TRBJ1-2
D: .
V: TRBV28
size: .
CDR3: CASTAGRMVGNTF
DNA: TGTGCCAGCACCGCTGGACGCATGGTTGGTAACACCTTC

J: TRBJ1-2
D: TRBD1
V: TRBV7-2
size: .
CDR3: CASSKDRVGGYTF
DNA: TGTGCCAGCAGCAAGGACAGGGTCGGTGGCTACACCTTC

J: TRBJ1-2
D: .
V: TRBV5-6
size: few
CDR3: CASSLGSFGQTNYGYTF
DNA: TGTGCCAGCAGCTTGGGTTCGTTCGGTCAGACTAACTATGGCTACACCTTC

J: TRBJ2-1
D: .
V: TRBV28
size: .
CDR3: CASSPLGRDHDNEQFF
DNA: TGTGCCAGCAGTCCCCTCGGGCGCGACCACGACAATGAGCAGTTCTTC

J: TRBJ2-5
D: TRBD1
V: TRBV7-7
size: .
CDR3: CASSLTGEGETQYF
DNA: TGTGCCAGCAGCTTGACAGGGGAAGGAGAGACCCAGTACTTC

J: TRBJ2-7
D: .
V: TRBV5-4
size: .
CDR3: CASSPRGGTSYEQYF
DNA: TGTGCCAGCAGCCCCCGAGGGGGAACTTCCTACGAGCAGTACTTC

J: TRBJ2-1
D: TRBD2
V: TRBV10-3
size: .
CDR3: CATHGGVRDTPNEQFF
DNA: TGTGCCACACACGGGGGGGTTAGGGATACTCCCAATGAGCAGTTCTTC

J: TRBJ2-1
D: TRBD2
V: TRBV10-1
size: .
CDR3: CASSERQREVNKYNEQFF
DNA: TGCGCCAGCAGTGAGCGGCAGCGGGAGGTCAATAAGTACAATGAGCAGTTCTTC

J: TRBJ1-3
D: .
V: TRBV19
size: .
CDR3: CASSKTFWAGNTIYF
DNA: TGTGCCAGTAGTAAAACTTTTTGGGCAGGAAACACCATATATTTT

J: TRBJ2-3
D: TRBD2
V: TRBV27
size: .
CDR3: CASGSGGSVDTQYF
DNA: TGTGCCAGCGGATCGGGCGGGAGTGTGGATACGCAGTATTTT